Below, one T cell receptor (beta chain) is given with its context. Original data processing: It was from reference gene primer amplification that nucleated cell counts were estimated. The data were produced by immunoSEQ multiplex PCR, yet TCRdb's version contains in-frame clones alone and is incomplete. The V and J calls and the clone size are those of that table, but D and trimming were determined from the DNA. This sample yields about 310,000 clones, of which about 90% are seen a single time; about 8.4% belongs to the top ten. The sample originates from a study of blood T cell repertoires in COVID-19. This CDR3 spans 19 amino acids. After removal of 0 bases from V and 0 bases from J, the junction contained 12 bases not matched to a gene. CDR1 and CDR2 from the germline V gene are LGHNA and YSLEER. Participant ages covered roughly 18 to 89 years across 24 US areas.

The J gene is TRBJ2-3, the V gene TRBV4-3, with TRBD2 matching over 7 bases. Sequenced sample: PBMCs or T cells enriched from blood (not recorded which). This TCR was recovered from a woman under 40 who had recovered from COVID-19. The CDR3 bases are TGCGCCAGCAGCCAAGATAAAGGGACTATGGATAGTAGCACAGATACGCAGTATTTT. Translating gives CASSQDKGTMDSSTDTQYF.